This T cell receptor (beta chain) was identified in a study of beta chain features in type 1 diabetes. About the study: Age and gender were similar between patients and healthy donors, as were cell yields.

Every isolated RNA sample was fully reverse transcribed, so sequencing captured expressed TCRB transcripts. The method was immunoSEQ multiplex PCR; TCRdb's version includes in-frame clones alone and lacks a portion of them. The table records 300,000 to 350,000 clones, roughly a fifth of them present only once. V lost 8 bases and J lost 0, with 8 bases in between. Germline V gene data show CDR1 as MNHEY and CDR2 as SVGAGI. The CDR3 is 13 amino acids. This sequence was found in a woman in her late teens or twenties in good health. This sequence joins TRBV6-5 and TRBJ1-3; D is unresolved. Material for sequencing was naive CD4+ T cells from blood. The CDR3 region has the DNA TGTGCCAGCGTCTCCTACTCTGGAAACACCATATATTTT. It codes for CASVSYSGNTIYF.